The next 29 T cell receptor beta chains were all read from a single sample in a study of vaccination effects on CD4 cells after COVID-19. Antigens of these TCRs are unknown. Sequencing was preceded by expansion of antigen-specific CD4+ T cells with viral peptide pools in the ViraFEST assay. Culturing for more than eight days preceded CD4+ T cell isolation. All study participants received two doses of BNT162b2 or mRNA-1273 vaccine. Using immunoSEQ multiplex PCR, the repertoire was profiled, and TCRdb retains in-frame clones only, with some absent. The sample has tens of thousands of clones, less than 80% seen once. The specimen comprised CD4+ T cells from PBMCs cultured with HCoV-229E spike peptides, sampled after COVID-19 vaccination. These receptors were taken from a human donor who received a COVID-19 vaccine.

The V and J genes are TRBV7-2 and TRBJ2-1, with 9 bases identical to TRBD1. There are 16 residues in the CDR3. After removal of 5 bases from V and 6 bases from J, the junction contained 11 bases not matched to a gene. Germline CDR1 reads SGHTA; CDR2 reads FQGNSA. The CDR3 DNA follows: TGTGCCAGCAGCCCTCGACAGGGGGTCGGGGCCAATGAGCAGTTCTTC. It is translated as CASSPRQGVGANEQFF.

The chain combines TRBV5-4 with TRBJ2-3; D is ambiguous. The CDR3 contains 13 residues. Between the trimmed V and J ends, which lost 1 base and 4 bases, there was a span of 7 bases. The V gene's germline CDR1 is SGHNT and CDR2 YYREEE (reference sequence). The DNA for the CDR3 is TGTGCCAGCAGCTTGTCCCTTCCAGATACGCAGTATTTT. Amino acid sequence: CASSLSLPDTQYF.

The chain has TRBV7-3 and TRBJ2-2; 13 positions match TRBD2. Trimming at V came to 2 bases and at J to 4 bases, leaving 4 bases not matched to a gene. Germline V CDR1 and CDR2: SGHTA, FQGTGA. This CDR3 contains 17 residues. CDR3 protein: CASSLLLAGGLTGELFF. CDR3 coding DNA: TGTGCCAGCAGCTTATTACTAGCGGGGGGGCTCACCGGGGAGCTGTTTTTT.

V and J are TRBV7-2 and TRBJ1-4; no clear D gene. Germline CDR1 and CDR2: SGHTA and FQGNSA. CDR3 length: 14 amino acids. The V and J ends lost 5 bases and 3 bases respectively, with 10 bases between them. CDR3 sequence: CASSPFGANEKLFF. The CDR3 DNA reads as TGTGCCAGCAGCCCCTTCGGCGCTAATGAAAAACTGTTTTTT. Complete variable domain (other parts from reference TRBV7-2 and TRBJ1-4): GAGVSQSPSNKVTEKGKDVELRCDPISGHTALYWYRQSLGQGLEFLIYFQGNSAPDKSGLPSDRFSAERTGGSVSTLTIQRTQQEDSAVYLCASSPFGANEKLFFGSGTQLSVL.

CDR3 residues: CASGWGTGSSYEQYV. The CDR3 region has the DNA TGTGCTAGTGGTTGGGGGACAGGGAGCTCCTACGAGCAGTACGTC. This rearrangement joins TRBV12-5 to TRBJ2-7, with TRBD1 matching over 9 bases. CDR1 is LGHNT and CDR2 is FRNRAP in the germline V gene. The CDR3 is 15 amino acids. J was trimmed by 0 bases and V by 4 bases; bases with no gene match: 4.

A single count supports this clone. The chain combines TRBV29-1 with TRBJ1-1; D uncertain. V shed 3 bases and J shed 5 bases, with 16 bases lying between them. CDR3 size: 14 residues. Germline CDR1 reads SQVTM; CDR2 reads ANQGSEA. DNA for the CDR3: TGCAGCGTTGAGCGTGGCGGGGTGGGAACTGAAGCTTTCTTT. Protein: CSVERGGVGTEAFF. Together with reference TRBV29-1 and TRBJ1-1, the CDR3 gives the full variable domain: SAVISQKPSRDICQRGTSLTIQCQVDSQVTMMFWYRQQPGQSLTLIATANQGSEATYESGFVIDKFPISRPNLTFSTLTVSNMSPEDSSIYLCSVERGGVGTEAFFGQGTRLTVV.

This clone turned up a few times. The V and J genes are TRBV19 and TRBJ1-1, with no clear D. Germline values: CDR1 LNHDA, CDR2 SQIVND (reference sequence). The V and J ends lost 6 bases and 7 bases respectively, with 12 bases between them. This CDR3 spans 12 amino acids. DNA of the CDR3: TGTGCCAGTAGAGACCGAACTGATGAAGCTTTCTTT. Residues: CASRDRTDEAFF. Full variable domain (rest looked up from reference TRBV19 and TRBJ1-1): DGGITQSPKYLFRKEGQNVTLSCEQNLNHDAMYWYRQDPGQGLRLIYYSQIVNDFQKGDIAEGYSVSREKKESFPLTVTSAQKNPTAFYLCASRDRTDEAFFGQGTRLTVV.

This sequence joins TRBV9 and TRBJ2-5; 7 positions match TRBD2. Unmatched junction bases numbered 4, after V lost 4 bases and J lost 4 bases. Germline V gene data show CDR1 as SGDLS and CDR2 as YYNGEE. This CDR3 has 13 residues. CDR3 in amino acids: CASSTRGGETQYF. CDR3 DNA sequence: TGTGCCAGCAGCACCCGCGGGGGAGAGACCCAGTACTTC.

This chain joins TRBV9 and TRBJ2-7; 8 bases are a match to TRBD2. The CDR3 totals 15 residues. The V and J ends lost 4 bases and 3 bases, in that order; junction bases with no gene match: 9. CDR1 is SGDLS and CDR2 is YYNGEE in the germline V gene. The CDR3 DNA reads TGTGCCAGCAGCCCCCCCTCAGCGGGGGACTACGAGCAGTACGTC. Its protein is CASSPPSAGDYEQYV.

This rearrangement joins TRBV5-1 to TRBJ2-1; 8 bases are shared with TRBD1. V lost 5 bases, J lost 1 base, and 5 bases stayed unmatched. This CDR3 is built from 15 residues. Per germline, CDR1 SGHRS and CDR2 YFSETQ. DNA of the CDR3: TGCGCCAGCAGGGCTGGACAGGGATCCTACAATGAGCAGTTCTTC. Its translation: CASRAGQGSYNEQFF.

This sequence joins TRBV28 and TRBJ1-5; the match to TRBD1 covers 9 bases. Germline trimming cut 2 bases from V and 7 bases from J; bases unmatched to any gene: 12. The length of the CDR3 is 17 residues. Per germline, CDR1 MDHEN and CDR2 SYDVKM. Here the CDR3 reads CASSLRTGADLRQPQHF. DNA of the CDR3: TGTGCCAGCAGTTTAAGGACAGGGGCCGACCTTAGGCAGCCCCAGCATTTT.

The V call is TRBV5-1, the J call TRBJ2-1, with D perhaps assigned TRBD1 or TRBD2 (7 bases each). The V end lost 3 bases, the J end lost 10 bases, and 20 bases lay between the germline ends. This CDR3 has 15 amino acids. CDR1 and CDR2 from the germline V gene are SGHRS and YFSETQ. CDR3 sequence reads: CASSSQGGTMGEQFF. DNA for the CDR3: TGCGCCAGCAGCTCCCAGGGGGGGACGATGGGGGAGCAGTTCTTC.

This chain connects TRBV6-5 to TRBJ2-1; the match to TRBD2 covers 10 bases. V lost 6 bases and J lost 5; bases outside the gene matches: 7. The CDR3 sequence is 15 residues long. Per the germline V gene, CDR1 is MNHEY and CDR2 is SVGAGI. Written as DNA, the CDR3 is TGTGCCAGCAGGGGAAGGACTAGCGGTGACAATGAGCAGTTCTTC. Translation: CASRGRTSGDNEQFF.

V is TRBV5-1 and J is TRBJ1-1; D unresolved. V was cut by 3 bases and J by 0 bases, with 12 bases left in between. The CDR3 has 15 amino acids. Germline lookup yields CDR1 SGHRS and CDR2 YFSETQ. The CDR3 here is CASSYEQRMNTEAFF. The CDR3 bases are TGCGCCAGCAGCTACGAACAGAGGATGAACACTGAAGCTTTCTTT.

The chain uses TRBV5-5 and TRBJ2-3, with D tentatively TRBD2 (6 bases). The CDR3 contains 16 residues. Trimming shortened V by 0 bases and J by 2 bases, and 13 bases separated the two germline ends. In germline, CDR1 is SGHKS, CDR2 YYEKEE (reference sequence). CDR3 protein: CASSLVAGYFTDTQYF. The CDR3 DNA sequence: TGTGCCAGCAGCTTGGTCGCGGGGTATTTCACAGATACGCAGTATTTT.

CDR3 residues: CASRWTGSVSRELFF. In DNA form, the CDR3 reads TGTGCCAGCAGATGGACTGGATCGGTTTCCCGGGAGCTGTTTTTT. The chain joins TRBV6-5 to TRBJ2-2; weak D call: TRBD2 (5 bases). The CDR3 is made up of 15 amino acids. Germline V CDR1 and CDR2: MNHEY, SVGAGI. Deletions cut 6 bases from V and 9 bases from J, with 20 bases between.

A single count supports this clone. This sequence joins TRBV5-1 and TRBJ1-1; the D gene is possibly TRBD1 (5 bases). The V end lost 0 bases, the J end lost 1 base, and 10 bases lay between the germline ends. The CDR3 spans 15 residues. Germline V CDR1 and CDR2: SGHRS, YFSETQ. The CDR3 DNA reads TGCGCCAGCAGCTTGGGTCTGGGGCAGAACACTGAAGCTTTCTTT. It codes for CASSLGLGQNTEAFF.

The chain uses TRBV3-1 (or the pseudogene TRBV3-2) and TRBJ2-5, with 8 bases identical to TRBD2. This CDR3 spans 17 amino acids. The junction had 16 bases not matched to a gene; V was cut back by 6 bases and J by 4 bases. The germline gives CDR1 LGHDT, CDR2 YNNKEL (reference sequence). CDR3 sequence: CASSPLSVAGWGETQYF. CDR3 DNA: TGTGCCAGCAGTCCCCTGTCGGTAGCGGGGTGGGGAGAGACCCAGTACTTC.

The V call is TRBV5-1, the J call TRBJ2-2, with TRBD2 identical over 12 bases. CDR3 size: 17 residues. The germline V gene encodes CDR1 SGHRS and CDR2 YFSETQ. V dropped 5 bases and J dropped 6; count of bases not matched to a gene: 11. The CDR3 DNA reads as TGCGCCAGCAGTCCTACACTAGCGGGGGGTAGCCCCGGGGAGCTGTTTTTT. Translating gives CASSPTLAGGSPGELFF.

This clone has only a few counts. The chain combines TRBV30 with TRBJ2-7, with unresolved D. Germline CDR1 GTSNPN, CDR2 SVGIG (reference sequence). Trimming took off 0 bases at V and 5 bases at J, with 14 bases between the two ends. This CDR3 region has 14 residues. The CDR3 sequence: CAWSVLGFGHEQYV. CDR3 DNA sequence: TGTGCCTGGAGTGTACTTGGATTCGGCCACGAGCAGTACGTC.

The chain uses TRBV7-2 and TRBJ2-3; no firm D call. The ends were cut back, 1 base at V and 1 base at J, with 6 bases in the middle. Germline V gene lookup returns CDR1 SGHTA and CDR2 FQGNSA. The CDR3 is made up of 14 amino acids. DNA of the CDR3: TGTGCCAGCAGCTTAGGGGCCCGCACAGATACGCAGTATTTT. Amino acids: CASSLGARTDTQYF.

J is TRBJ1-4 and V is TRBV7-9, with 7 nucleotides matching TRBD1. CDR3 length: 15 amino acids. V lost 5 bases to trimming and J lost 5 bases; unmatched junction nucleotides: 8. Germline-derived CDR1 and CDR2 are SEHNR and FQNEAQ (reference sequence). Written as DNA, the CDR3 is TGTGCCAGCAGCCAGACGGGACAGATGAATGAAAAACTGTTTTTT. It is translated as CASSQTGQMNEKLFF.

CDR3 sequence: CAWGTGSNSPLHF. For the CDR3, the DNA is TGTGCCTGGGGTACAGGGAGCAATTCACCCCTCCACTTT. The chain joins TRBV30 to TRBJ1-6, with D possibly matching TRBD1 (6 bases). CDR1 and CDR2 from the germline V gene are GTSNPN and SVGIG (reference sequence). Trimming pared 5 bases from V and 7 bases from J, leaving 12 bases between. The CDR3 length is 13 residues.

CDR3 region: CASSQVGSTLNTGELFF. CDR3 DNA: TGCGCCAGCAGCCAAGTCGGTTCAACCCTAAACACCGGGGAGCTGTTTTTT. The chain couples TRBV4-3 to TRBJ2-2; D is unresolved. CDR1 and CDR2 (germline): LGHNA, YSLEER. The CDR3 has 17 amino acids. The V and J ends lost 1 base and 2 bases respectively, with 14 bases between them.

This chain connects TRBV10-2 to TRBJ2-7; perhaps TRBD1 as D (6 bases). V was shortened by 8 bases and J by 1 base, with 9 bases between the two germline ends. CDR1 WSHSY and CDR2 SAAADI come from the germline V gene. The CDR3 covers 12 residues. CDR3 residues: CASRTDSYEQYV. The CDR3 region has the DNA TGCGCCAGCCGGACAGATTCCTACGAGCAGTACGTC.

The chain uses TRBV19 and TRBJ1-1, with D unclear. V shed 2 bases and J shed 4 bases, with 14 bases lying between them. The germline gives CDR1 LNHDA, CDR2 SQIVND (reference sequence). This CDR3 contains 15 residues. The CDR3 DNA is TGTGCCAGTAGTATAAAGCCGCAAAAGACCACTGAAGCTTTCTTT. Encoded protein: CASSIKPQKTTEAFF.

This sequence joins TRBV4-1 and TRBJ2-5, with 11 bases identical to TRBD2. V was pared by 3 bases and J by 6 bases, with 9 bases of the junction left unmatched. The CDR3 sequence is 16 residues long. Germline CDR1 and CDR2: MGHRA and YSYEKL. The CDR3 DNA sequence: TGCGCCAGCAGCCAGGACATAGCGGGGGGGCTGAAGACCCAGTACTTC. This encodes CASSQDIAGGLKTQYF.

This clone came up a few times. The chain is built from TRBV20-1 and TRBJ1-3; D is ambiguous. Trimming removed 3 bases from V and 4 bases from J, with 10 bases in between. The CDR3 spans 13 residues. CDR1 DFQATT and CDR2 SNEGSKA come from the germline V gene (reference sequence). CDR3 amino acids: CSASPPGGNTIYF. CDR3 bases: TGCAGTGCTAGTCCCCCGGGAGGAAACACCATATATTTT.

The chain joins TRBV5-4 to TRBJ2-1, with 15 nucleotides matching TRBD2. V gave up 4 bases and J gave up 7 bases; unmatched junction bases: 18. This CDR3 has 20 amino acids. The V gene's germline CDR1 is SGHNT and CDR2 YYREEE (reference sequence). The CDR3 DNA follows: TGTGCCAGCAGCGACCCGGGCAGAGGACTAGCGGGGGGGCGTTATAATGAGCAGTTCTTC. Amino acid sequence: CASSDPGRGLAGGRYNEQFF.